The clone carrying this T cell receptor beta chain was recorded at least ten times. Its antigen is not known. The library protocol tagged individual cDNA molecules with unique molecular identifiers. TCRdb independently ran MiXCR on the 5' RACE reads; one entry per CDR3 protein. The data hold about 100,000 distinct CDR3 sequences, with around 10% observed a single time. The data belong to a study of early T cells in non-severe SARS-CoV-2 infection. Study as a whole: Sequencing input comprised bulk RNA from unsorted whole blood; chain pairing was not available.

Points from the study as a whole: There was a bias toward anti-spike CD8 responses in VDJdb matching, which missed private and CD4 specificities.

CDR3 size: 14 residues. Germline CDR1 reads SGHRS; CDR2 reads YFSETQ. The ends were cut back, 0 bases at V and 9 bases at J, with 13 bases in the middle. The chain links TRBV5-1 to TRBJ2-1, with a tentative D call TRBD2 (5 bases). Sequencing was carried out using whole blood. This sequence originates from an adult who was a healthcare worker with PCR-confirmed SARS-CoV-2 infection or an uninfected control (not recorded which). CDR3 region: CASSLAVSGSEQFF. CDR3 bases: TGCGCCAGCAGCTTGGCCGTCTCGGGGTCTGAGCAGTTCTTC.